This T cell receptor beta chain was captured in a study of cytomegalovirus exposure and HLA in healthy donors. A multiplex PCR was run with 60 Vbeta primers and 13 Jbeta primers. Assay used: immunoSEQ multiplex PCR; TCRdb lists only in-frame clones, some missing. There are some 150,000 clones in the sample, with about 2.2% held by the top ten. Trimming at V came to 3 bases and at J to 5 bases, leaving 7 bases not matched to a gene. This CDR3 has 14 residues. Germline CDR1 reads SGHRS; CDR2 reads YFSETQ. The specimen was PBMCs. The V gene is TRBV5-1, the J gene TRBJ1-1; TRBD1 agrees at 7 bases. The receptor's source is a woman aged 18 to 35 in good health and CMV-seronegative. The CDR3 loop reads CASSSTGAATEAFF. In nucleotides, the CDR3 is TGCGCCAGCAGCTCCACAGGGGCGGCGACTGAAGCTTTCTTT.